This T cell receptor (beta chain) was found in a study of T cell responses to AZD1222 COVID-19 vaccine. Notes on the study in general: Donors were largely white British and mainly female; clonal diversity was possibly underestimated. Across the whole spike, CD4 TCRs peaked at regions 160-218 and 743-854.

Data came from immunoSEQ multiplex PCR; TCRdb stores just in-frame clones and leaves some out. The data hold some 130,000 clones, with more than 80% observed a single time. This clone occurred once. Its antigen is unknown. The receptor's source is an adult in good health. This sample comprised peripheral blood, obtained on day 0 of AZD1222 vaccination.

The DNA of the CDR3 is TGTGCCACCAGTGACCCCCCGGGACAGGGGTTTACCGGGGAGCTGTTTTTT. This translates into CATSDPPGQGFTGELFF. This sequence joins TRBV24-1 and TRBJ2-2; TRBD1 aligns across 10 bases. The V and J ends lost 4 bases and 5 bases, in that order; junction bases with no gene match: 9. The CDR3 consists of 17 residues. The germline CDR1 and CDR2 sequences are KGHDR and SFDVKD.